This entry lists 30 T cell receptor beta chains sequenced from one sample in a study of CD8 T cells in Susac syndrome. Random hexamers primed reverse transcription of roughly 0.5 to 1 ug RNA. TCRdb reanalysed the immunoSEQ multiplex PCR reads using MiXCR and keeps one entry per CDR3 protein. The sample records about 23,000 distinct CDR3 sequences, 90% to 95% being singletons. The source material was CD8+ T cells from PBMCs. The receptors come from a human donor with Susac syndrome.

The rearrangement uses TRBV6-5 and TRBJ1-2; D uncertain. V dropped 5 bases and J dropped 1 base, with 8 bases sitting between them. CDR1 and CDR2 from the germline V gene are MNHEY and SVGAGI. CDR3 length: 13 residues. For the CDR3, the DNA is TGTGCCAGCAGTAATGACTATAACTATGGCTACACCTTC. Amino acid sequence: CASSNDYNYGYTF.

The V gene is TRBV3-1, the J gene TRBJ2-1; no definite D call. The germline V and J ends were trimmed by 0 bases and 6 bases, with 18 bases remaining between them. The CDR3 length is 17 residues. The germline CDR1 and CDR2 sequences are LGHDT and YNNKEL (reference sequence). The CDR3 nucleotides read TGTGCCAGCAGCCAAGAGGCAAGGCCTCCGCTGGCCAATGAGCAGTTCTTC. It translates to CASSQEARPPLANEQFF.

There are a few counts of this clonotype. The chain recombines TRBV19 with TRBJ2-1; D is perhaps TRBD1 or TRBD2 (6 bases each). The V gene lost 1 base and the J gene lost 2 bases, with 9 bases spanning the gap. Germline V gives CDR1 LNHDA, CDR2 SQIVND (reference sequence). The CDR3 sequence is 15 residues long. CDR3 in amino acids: CASSIVRGAYNEQFF. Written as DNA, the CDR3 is TGTGCCAGTAGTATAGTTAGGGGGGCCTACAATGAGCAGTTCTTC.

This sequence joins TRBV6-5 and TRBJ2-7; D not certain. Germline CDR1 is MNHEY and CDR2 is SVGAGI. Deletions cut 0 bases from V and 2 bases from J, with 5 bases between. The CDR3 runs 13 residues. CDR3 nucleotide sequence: TGTGCCAGCAGTTACTCGAGCCCCTACGAGCAGTACTTC. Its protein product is CASSYSSPYEQYF.

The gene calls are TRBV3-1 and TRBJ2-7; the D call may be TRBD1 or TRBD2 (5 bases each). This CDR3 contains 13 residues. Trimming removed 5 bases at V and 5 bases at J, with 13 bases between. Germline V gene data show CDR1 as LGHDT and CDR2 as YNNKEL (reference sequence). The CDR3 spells CASSGGWVDEQYF. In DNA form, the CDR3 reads TGTGCCAGCAGCGGGGGTTGGGTTGACGAGCAGTACTTC.

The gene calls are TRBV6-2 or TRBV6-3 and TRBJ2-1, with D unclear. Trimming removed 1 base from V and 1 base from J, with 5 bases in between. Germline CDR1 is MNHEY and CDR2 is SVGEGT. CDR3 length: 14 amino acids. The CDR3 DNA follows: TGTGCCAGCAGTTACTTTGGATCCTACAATGAGCAGTTCTTC. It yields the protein CASSYFGSYNEQFF.

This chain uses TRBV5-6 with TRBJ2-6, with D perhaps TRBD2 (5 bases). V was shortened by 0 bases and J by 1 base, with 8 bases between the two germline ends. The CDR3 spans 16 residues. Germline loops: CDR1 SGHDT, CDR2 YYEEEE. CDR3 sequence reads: CASSLGGGSGANVLTF. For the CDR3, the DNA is TGTGCCAGCAGCTTGGGTGGAGGTTCTGGGGCCAACGTCCTGACTTTC.

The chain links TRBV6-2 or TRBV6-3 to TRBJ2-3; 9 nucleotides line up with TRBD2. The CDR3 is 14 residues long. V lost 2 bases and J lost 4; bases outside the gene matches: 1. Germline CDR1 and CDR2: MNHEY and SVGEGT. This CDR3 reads CASSYRLAADTQYF. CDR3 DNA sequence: TGTGCCAGCAGTTACCGACTAGCGGCAGATACGCAGTATTTT.

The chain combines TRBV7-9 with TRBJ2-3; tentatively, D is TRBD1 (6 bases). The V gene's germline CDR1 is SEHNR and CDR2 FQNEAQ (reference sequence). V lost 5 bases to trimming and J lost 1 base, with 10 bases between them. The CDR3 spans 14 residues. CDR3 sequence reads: CASSRTARTDTQYF. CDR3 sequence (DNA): TGTGCCAGCAGCCGGACAGCCCGCACAGATACGCAGTATTTT.

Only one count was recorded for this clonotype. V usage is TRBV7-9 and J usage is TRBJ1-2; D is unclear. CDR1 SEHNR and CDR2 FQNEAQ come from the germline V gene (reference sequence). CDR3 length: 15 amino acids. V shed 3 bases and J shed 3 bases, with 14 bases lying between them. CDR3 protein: CASSFSALADYGYTF. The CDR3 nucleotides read TGTGCCAGCAGCTTCTCGGCCCTCGCGGACTATGGCTACACCTTC.

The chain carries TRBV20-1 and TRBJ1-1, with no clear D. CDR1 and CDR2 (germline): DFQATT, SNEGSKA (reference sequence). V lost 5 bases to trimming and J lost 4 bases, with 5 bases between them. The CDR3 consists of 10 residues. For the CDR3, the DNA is TGCAGTGCTCGTTTCACTGAAGCTTTCTTT. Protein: CSARFTEAFF.

CDR3: CASTQGIATNEKLFF. The CDR3 DNA reads TGTGCCAGCACCCAGGGTATCGCAACTAATGAAAAACTGTTTTTT. The V and J genes are TRBV12-3 or TRBV12-4 and TRBJ1-4; D might be TRBD1 (5 bases). Trimming pared 7 bases from V and 0 bases from J, leaving 12 bases between. The CDR3 is made up of 15 amino acids.

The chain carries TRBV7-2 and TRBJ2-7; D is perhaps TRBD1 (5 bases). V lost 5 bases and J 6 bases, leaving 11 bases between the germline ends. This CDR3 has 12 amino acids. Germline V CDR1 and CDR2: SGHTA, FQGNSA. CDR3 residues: CASSPAQAEQYF. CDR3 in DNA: TGTGCCAGCAGCCCTGCACAGGCCGAGCAGTACTTC.

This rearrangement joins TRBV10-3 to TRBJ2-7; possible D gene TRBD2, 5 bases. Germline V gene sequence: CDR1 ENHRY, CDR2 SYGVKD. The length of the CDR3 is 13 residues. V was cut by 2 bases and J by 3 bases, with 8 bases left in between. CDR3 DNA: TGTGCCATCAGTGAGGGACTTGTCTACGAGCAGTACTTC. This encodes CAISEGLVYEQYF.

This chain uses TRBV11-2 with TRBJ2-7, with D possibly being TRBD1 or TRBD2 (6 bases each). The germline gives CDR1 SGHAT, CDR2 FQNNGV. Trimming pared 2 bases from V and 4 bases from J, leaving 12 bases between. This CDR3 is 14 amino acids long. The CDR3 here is CASSLLGGGYEQYF. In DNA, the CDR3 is TGTGCCAGCAGCTTATTGGGGGGCGGGTACGAGCAGTACTTC.

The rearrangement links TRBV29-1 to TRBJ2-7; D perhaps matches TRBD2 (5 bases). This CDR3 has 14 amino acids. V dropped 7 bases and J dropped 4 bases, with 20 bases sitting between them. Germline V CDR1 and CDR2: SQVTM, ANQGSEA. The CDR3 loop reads CSALGGELGYEQYF. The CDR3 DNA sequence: TGCAGCGCCCTAGGAGGAGAGTTGGGTTACGAGCAGTACTTC.

Here the CDR3 DNA reads TGCAGTGCTAGAGACCACGACAGGACCTACGAGCAGTACTTC. It translates to CSARDHDRTYEQYF. The chain joins TRBV20-1 to TRBJ2-7, with TRBD1 as a possible D gene (6 bases). CDR1 and CDR2 (germline): DFQATT, SNEGSKA (reference sequence). The length of the CDR3 is 14 residues. Trimming took 0 bases from V and 2 from J, leaving 11 bases between them.

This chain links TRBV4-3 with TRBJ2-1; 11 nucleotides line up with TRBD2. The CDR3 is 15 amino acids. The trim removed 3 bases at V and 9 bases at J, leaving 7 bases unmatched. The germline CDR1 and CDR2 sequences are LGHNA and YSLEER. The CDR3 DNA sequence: TGCGCCAGCAGCCAGCGGGGCCTAGCGGGGGGTGAGCAGTTCTTC. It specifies CASSQRGLAGGEQFF.

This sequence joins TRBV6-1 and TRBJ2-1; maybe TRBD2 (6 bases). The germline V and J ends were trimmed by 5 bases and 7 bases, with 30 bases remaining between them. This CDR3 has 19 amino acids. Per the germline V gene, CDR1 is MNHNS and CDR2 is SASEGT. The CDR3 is CASSTTGTRTLTGANEQFF. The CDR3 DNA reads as TGTGCCAGCAGTACAACCGGGACTCGTACCCTAACCGGAGCGAATGAGCAGTTCTTC.

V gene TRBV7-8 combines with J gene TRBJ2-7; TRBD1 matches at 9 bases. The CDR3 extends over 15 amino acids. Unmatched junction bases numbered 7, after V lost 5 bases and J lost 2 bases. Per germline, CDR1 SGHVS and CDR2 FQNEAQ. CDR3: CASSHFGTGPYEQYF. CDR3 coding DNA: TGTGCCAGCAGCCACTTTGGGACAGGGCCCTACGAGCAGTACTTC.

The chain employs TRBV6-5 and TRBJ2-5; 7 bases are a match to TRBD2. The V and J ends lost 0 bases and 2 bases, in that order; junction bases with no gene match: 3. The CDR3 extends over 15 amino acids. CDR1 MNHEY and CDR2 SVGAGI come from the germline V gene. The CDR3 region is CASSYSTGGQETQYF. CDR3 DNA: TGTGCCAGCAGTTACTCCACGGGGGGACAAGAGACCCAGTACTTC.

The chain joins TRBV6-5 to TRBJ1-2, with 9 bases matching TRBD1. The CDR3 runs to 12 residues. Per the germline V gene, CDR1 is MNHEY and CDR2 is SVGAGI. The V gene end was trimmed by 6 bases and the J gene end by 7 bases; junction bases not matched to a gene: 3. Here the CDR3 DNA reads TGTGCCAGCAGACTGACAGGGGGTGGCTACACCTTC. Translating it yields CASRLTGGGYTF.

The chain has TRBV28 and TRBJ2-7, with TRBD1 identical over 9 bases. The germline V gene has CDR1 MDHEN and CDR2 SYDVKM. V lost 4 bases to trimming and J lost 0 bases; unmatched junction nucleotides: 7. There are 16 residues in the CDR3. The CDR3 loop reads CASSSPRQGVSYEQYF. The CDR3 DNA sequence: TGTGCCAGCAGTTCCCCGAGACAGGGGGTCTCCTACGAGCAGTACTTC.

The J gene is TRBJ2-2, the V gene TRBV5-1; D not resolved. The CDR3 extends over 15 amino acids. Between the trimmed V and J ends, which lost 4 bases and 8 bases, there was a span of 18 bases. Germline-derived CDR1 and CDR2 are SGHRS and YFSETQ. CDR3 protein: CASSLGPIGSGELFF. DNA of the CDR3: TGCGCCAGCAGCCTCGGGCCTATTGGTTCAGGGGAGCTGTTTTTT.

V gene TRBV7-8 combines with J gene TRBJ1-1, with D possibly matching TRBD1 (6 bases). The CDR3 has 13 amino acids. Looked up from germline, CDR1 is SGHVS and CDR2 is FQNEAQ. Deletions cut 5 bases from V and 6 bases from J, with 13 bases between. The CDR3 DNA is TGTGCCAGCAGCAGGGGGGGGAGGGCTGAAGCTTTCTTT. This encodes CASSRGGRAEAFF.

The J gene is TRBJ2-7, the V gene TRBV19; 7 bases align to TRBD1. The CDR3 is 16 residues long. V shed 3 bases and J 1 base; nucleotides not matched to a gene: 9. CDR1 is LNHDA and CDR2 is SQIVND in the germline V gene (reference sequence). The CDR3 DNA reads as TGTGCCAGTAGTATCCGGGACAGATCAATGTCCTACGAGCAGTACTTC. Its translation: CASSIRDRSMSYEQYF.

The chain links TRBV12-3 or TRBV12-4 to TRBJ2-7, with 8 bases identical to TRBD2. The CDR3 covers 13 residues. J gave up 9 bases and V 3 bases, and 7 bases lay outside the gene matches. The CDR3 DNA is TGTGCCAGCAGTTTGTCGGGGGGGCGGCCGCAGTACTTC. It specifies CASSLSGGRPQYF.

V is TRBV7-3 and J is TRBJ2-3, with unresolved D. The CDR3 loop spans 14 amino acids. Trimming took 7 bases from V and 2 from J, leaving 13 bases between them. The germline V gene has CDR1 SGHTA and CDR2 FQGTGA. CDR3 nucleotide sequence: TGTGCCAGCATACTCTATGGGTACACAGATACGCAGTATTTT. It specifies CASILYGYTDTQYF. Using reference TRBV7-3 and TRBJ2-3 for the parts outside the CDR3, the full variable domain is GAGVSQTPSNKVTEKGKYVELRCDPISGHTALYWYRQSLGQGPEFLIYFQGTGAADDSGLPNDRFFAVRPEGSVSTLKIQRTERGDSAVYLCASILYGYTDTQYFGPGTRLTVL.

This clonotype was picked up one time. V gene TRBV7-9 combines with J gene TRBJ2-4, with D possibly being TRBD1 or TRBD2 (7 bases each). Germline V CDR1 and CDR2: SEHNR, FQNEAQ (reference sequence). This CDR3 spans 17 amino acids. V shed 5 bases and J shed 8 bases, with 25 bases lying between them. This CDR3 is CASSTTSGGGQRYIQYF. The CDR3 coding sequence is TGTGCCAGCAGCACAACCTCTGGCGGGGGACAGAGGTACATTCAGTACTTC.

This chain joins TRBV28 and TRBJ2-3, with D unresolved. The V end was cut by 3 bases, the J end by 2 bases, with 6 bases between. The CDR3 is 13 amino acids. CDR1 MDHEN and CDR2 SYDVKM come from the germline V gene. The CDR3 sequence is CASSLIPTDTQYF. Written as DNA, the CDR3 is TGTGCCAGCAGTTTGATACCCACAGATACGCAGTATTTT.